The rows below give T cell receptor beta chains drawn from one sample of a study of CD8+CD57+ T cells in acquired aplastic anemia. TCRdb called the reads again in MiXCR, with one record for every CDR3 protein. Of 90,000 to 120,000 distinct CDR3 sequences listed, around 53% are singletons. Sequenced sample: sorted CD4+, CD8+, or CD8+CD57+ T cells (not recorded which) from PBMCs. These receptors were taken from a human donor in good health, serving as a control. CDR3s include the opening cysteine and the closing phenylalanine or tryptophan. D genes are given only for firm matches. Rows give clone size only sometimes, using once, few, many, or a class for an expanded clone.

CDR3 protein: CATSAGTGIYNEQFF
CDR3 DNA: TGTGCCACCTCGGCCGGGACAGGGATCTACAATGAGCAGTTCTTC
J gene: TRBJ2-1
D gene: TRBD1
V gene: TRBV15
clone size: few

CDR3 protein: CAIGQGSANYGYTF
CDR3 DNA: TGTGCCATCGGACAGGGGAGTGCTAACTATGGCTACACCTTC
J gene: TRBJ1-2
D gene: TRBD1
V gene: TRBV10-3
clone size: .

CDR3 protein: CSTHETVGNEQFF
CDR3 DNA: TGCAGCACTCATGAGACAGTTGGGAATGAGCAGTTCTTC
J gene: TRBJ2-1
D gene: .
V gene: TRBV29-1
clone size: many

CDR3 protein: CASSHGPTCNYEQYF
CDR3 DNA: TGCGCCAGCAGCCACGGGCCGACATGCAACTACGAGCAGTACTTC
J gene: TRBJ2-7
D gene: .
V gene: TRBV4-1
clone size: .

CDR3 protein: CASSWGTALGTDTQYF
CDR3 DNA: TGTGCCAGCAGTTGGGGGACTGCCCTGGGCACAGATACGCAGTATTTT
J gene: TRBJ2-3
D gene: .
V gene: TRBV7-9
clone size: .

CDR3 protein: CSARYKSGFGYTF
CDR3 DNA: TGCAGTGCTAGGTACAAATCAGGGTTTGGCTACACCTTC
J gene: TRBJ1-2
D gene: .
V gene: TRBV20-1
clone size: .

CDR3 protein: CASSYQTGTGELFF
CDR3 DNA: TGTGCCAGCAGCTACCAGACAGGGACCGGGGAGCTGTTTTTT
J gene: TRBJ2-2
D gene: TRBD1
V gene: TRBV4-2
clone size: .

CDR3 protein: CASSQDLLAPVSYNEQFF
CDR3 DNA: TGTGCCAGCAGCCAAGATCTCCTAGCGCCGGTCTCCTACAATGAGCAGTTCTTC
J gene: TRBJ2-1
D gene: .
V gene: TRBV4-2
clone size: .

CDR3 protein: CSARESNQPQHF
CDR3 DNA: TGCAGTGCCAGGGAAAGCAATCAGCCCCAGCATTTT
J gene: TRBJ1-5
D gene: .
V gene: TRBV20-1
clone size: .

CDR3 protein: CATRDGQGGYEQYF
CDR3 DNA: TGTGCCACCCGTGACGGACAGGGGGGATACGAGCAGTACTTC
J gene: TRBJ2-7
D gene: TRBD1
V gene: TRBV10-3
clone size: .

CDR3 protein: CSAAARARQGASSDTQYF
CDR3 DNA: TGCAGTGCTGCCGCGCGGGCAAGACAGGGGGCATCGTCAGATACGCAGTATTTT
J gene: TRBJ2-3
D gene: TRBD1
V gene: TRBV20-1
clone size: .

CDR3 protein: CATSRDRGGYEQYF
CDR3 DNA: TGTGCCACCAGCAGAGACAGGGGAGGCTACGAGCAGTACTTC
J gene: TRBJ2-7
D gene: .
V gene: TRBV15
clone size: .

CDR3 protein: CASSHPDSYEQYF
CDR3 DNA: TGTGCCAGCTCACACCCGGACAGCTACGAGCAGTACTTC
J gene: TRBJ2-7
D gene: .
V gene: TRBV18
clone size: many

CDR3 protein: CSGAGGGANGYTF
CDR3 DNA: TGCAGCGGCGCCGGTGGGGGGGCTAATGGCTACACCTTC
J gene: TRBJ1-2
D gene: .
V gene: TRBV29-1
clone size: .

CDR3 protein: CASSEDRRYEKLFF
CDR3 DNA: TGCGCCAGCAGTGAAGACAGAAGGTATGAAAAACTGTTTTTT
J gene: TRBJ1-4
D gene: .
V gene: TRBV10-1
clone size: .

CDR3 protein: CASRDRYSPLHF
CDR3 DNA: TGTGCCAGCAGGGACAGGTATTCACCCCTCCACTTT
J gene: TRBJ1-6
D gene: TRBD1
V gene: TRBV6-1
clone size: .

CDR3 protein: CATSWDRGNTQYF
CDR3 DNA: TGTGCCACCAGCTGGGACAGGGGGAATACGCAGTATTTT
J gene: TRBJ2-3
D gene: TRBD1
V gene: TRBV24-1
clone size: few

CDR3 protein: CASSATSTDTQYF
CDR3 DNA: TGTGCCAGCAGCGCAACTAGCACAGATACGCAGTATTTT
J gene: TRBJ2-3
D gene: .
V gene: TRBV5-4
clone size: .

CDR3 protein: CSVEAPSGQYGYTF
CDR3 DNA: TGCAGCGTTGAAGCCCCGTCGGGACAGTATGGCTACACCTTC
J gene: TRBJ1-2
D gene: TRBD1
V gene: TRBV29-1
clone size: many

CDR3 protein: CASSPGLAPLHEQFF
CDR3 DNA: TGTGCCAGCAGCCCGGGCCTGGCGCCCCTCCATGAGCAGTTCTTC
J gene: TRBJ2-1
D gene: .
V gene: TRBV25-1
clone size: .

CDR3 protein: CASSTRTGGRETQYF
CDR3 DNA: TGTGCCAGCAGCACTCGGACAGGGGGGAGAGAGACCCAGTACTTC
J gene: TRBJ2-5
D gene: TRBD1
V gene: TRBV7-6
clone size: many

CDR3 protein: CASEQGTSGEQYF
CDR3 DNA: TGTGCCAGCGAACAGGGGACTAGCGGCGAGCAGTACTTC
J gene: TRBJ2-7
D gene: TRBD2
V gene: TRBV5-5
clone size: .

CDR3 protein: CASSIDWDGSYEQYF
CDR3 DNA: TGTGCCAGTAGTATAGATTGGGACGGATCCTACGAGCAGTACTTC
J gene: TRBJ2-7
D gene: .
V gene: TRBV19
clone size: few

CDR3 protein: CSVFGQGLGETQYF
CDR3 DNA: TGCAGCGTTTTTGGGCAGGGATTAGGGGAGACCCAGTACTTC
J gene: TRBJ2-5
D gene: .
V gene: TRBV29-1
clone size: .

CDR3 protein: CATKLAGGIKRFNEQFF
CDR3 DNA: TGTGCCACCAAACTAGCGGGGGGGATAAAACGGTTCAATGAGCAGTTCTTC
J gene: TRBJ2-1
D gene: TRBD2
V gene: TRBV24-1
clone size: .

CDR3 protein: CASSEGDDEKLFF
CDR3 DNA: TGTGCCAGCAGCGAGGGGGACGACGAAAAACTGTTTTTT
J gene: TRBJ1-4
D gene: .
V gene: TRBV9
clone size: many

CDR3 protein: CASSEGNSYEQYF
CDR3 DNA: TGTGCCAGCAGCGAGGGGAATTCCTACGAGCAGTACTTC
J gene: TRBJ2-7
D gene: .
V gene: TRBV9
clone size: many

CDR3 protein: CASSQEGMGGETQYF
CDR3 DNA: TGTGCCAGCAGCCAAGAGGGAATGGGGGGAGAGACCCAGTACTTC
J gene: TRBJ2-5
D gene: .
V gene: TRBV4-2
clone size: few

CDR3 protein: CATSRGGAGAENYEQYF
CDR3 DNA: TGTGCCACCAGCAGAGGGGGGGCAGGGGCGGAGAACTACGAGCAGTACTTC
J gene: TRBJ2-7
D gene: .
V gene: TRBV15
clone size: .

CDR3 protein: CATNGPNSPLHF
CDR3 DNA: TGTGCCACCAATGGGCCCAATTCACCCCTCCACTTT
J gene: TRBJ1-6
D gene: .
V gene: TRBV19
clone size: once

CDR3 protein: CASSAIAGLYEQYF
CDR3 DNA: TGTGCCAGTAGTGCAATAGCGGGACTCTACGAGCAGTACTTC
J gene: TRBJ2-7
D gene: TRBD2
V gene: TRBV19
clone size: .

CDR3 protein: CAISESRRDQPQHF
CDR3 DNA: TGTGCCATCAGTGAGTCGAGAAGGGATCAGCCCCAGCATTTT
J gene: TRBJ1-5
D gene: .
V gene: TRBV10-3
clone size: .

CDR3 protein: CASSLMGGAYGYTF
CDR3 DNA: TGTGCCAGCAGCTTAATGGGGGGGGCCTATGGCTACACCTTC
J gene: TRBJ1-2
D gene: .
V gene: TRBV7-3
clone size: .

CDR3 protein: CASWDRGSGANVLTF
CDR3 DNA: TGTGCCAGCTGGGACAGGGGCTCTGGGGCCAACGTCCTGACTTTC
J gene: TRBJ2-6
D gene: TRBD1
V gene: TRBV10-3
clone size: .

CDR3 protein: CASSHENTGELFF
CDR3 DNA: TGTGCCAGCAGCCATGAAAACACCGGGGAGCTGTTTTTT
J gene: TRBJ2-2
D gene: .
V gene: TRBV7-9
clone size: .

CDR3 protein: CASRVATGREGELFF
CDR3 DNA: TGTGCCAGCAGAGTGGCAACAGGGAGGGAAGGGGAGCTGTTCTTT
J gene: TRBJ2-2
D gene: .
V gene: TRBV2
clone size: .

CDR3 protein: CSVDRGQGNTEAFF
CDR3 DNA: TGCAGCGTTGATAGGGGACAGGGTAACACTGAAGCTTTCTTT
J gene: TRBJ1-1
D gene: TRBD1
V gene: TRBV29-1
clone size: .

CDR3 protein: CASTTGNGIGGYTF
CDR3 DNA: TGTGCCAGCACCACAGGGAACGGGATCGGTGGCTACACCTTC
J gene: TRBJ1-2
D gene: .
V gene: TRBV11-2
clone size: many

CDR3 protein: CASSQGVQSEQYF
CDR3 DNA: TGCGCCAGCAGCCAAGGGGTCCAAAGCGAGCAGTACTTC
J gene: TRBJ2-7
D gene: .
V gene: TRBV4-1
clone size: many

CDR3 protein: CAISESGRGLAEAFF
CDR3 DNA: TGTGCCATCAGTGAGTCGGGAAGGGGGCTGGCTGAAGCTTTCTTT
J gene: TRBJ1-1
D gene: TRBD1
V gene: TRBV10-3
clone size: few

CDR3 protein: CSLQVSNEQFF
CDR3 DNA: TGCAGTTTACAGGTCTCGAATGAGCAGTTCTTC
J gene: TRBJ2-1
D gene: .
V gene: TRBV20-1
clone size: .

CDR3 protein: CASSPGPRSEQFF
CDR3 DNA: TGTGCCAGTAGTCCGGGCCCCCGATCGGAGCAGTTCTTC
J gene: TRBJ2-1
D gene: .
V gene: TRBV19
clone size: .